Listed below are T cell receptor beta chains from one sample, sequenced in a study of cytomegalovirus exposure and HLA in healthy donors. The assay was immunoSEQ multiplex PCR, and TCRdb's table has in-frame clones only and misses some. The table has 150,000 to 200,000 clones, roughly three quarters seen once. The sequenced sample was PBMCs. The receptors were gathered from a woman in her fifties or sixties in good health and CMV-seronegative. The CDR3 runs from the conserved cysteine through the conserved F or W. D genes are given only for firm matches. Size tells how often a clone was seen (once, few, many) or the class of an expanded clone, and some rows leave it out.

J	V	D	size	CDR3	DNA
TRBJ1-1	TRBV21-1	-	-	CASSKFHKPMNTEAFF	TGTGCCAGCAGCAAATTCCATAAGCCCATGAACACTGAAGCTTTCTTT
TRBJ1-6	TRBV28	-	-	CASSPEASYNSPLHF	TGTGCCAGCAGCCCGGAGGCCTCCTATAATTCACCCCTCCACTTT
TRBJ2-5	TRBV13	TRBD2	-	CASSPGIAGGEETQYF	TGTGCCAGCAGCCCCGGGATAGCGGGGGGGGAAGAGACCCAGTACTTC
TRBJ1-3	TRBV7-3	TRBD1	once	CASSQDRGLGNTIYF	TGTGCCAGCAGCCAAGACAGGGGGCTAGGAAACACCATATATTTT
TRBJ1-3	TRBV4-1	-	-	CASSHGPDSISGNTIYF	TGCGCCAGCAGCCACGGGCCCGACAGCATCTCTGGAAACACCATATATTTT
TRBJ1-1	TRBV5-1	TRBD1	-	CASSLETGGYTEAFF	TGCGCCAGCAGCTTGGAGACAGGGGGTTACACTGAAGCTTTCTTT
TRBJ1-5	TRBV19	-	-	CASSSGQLNQPQHF	TGTGCCAGTAGTTCAGGACAGCTCAATCAGCCCCAGCATTTT
TRBJ1-6	TRBV4-1	-	once	CASSQDLISDSKNSLHF	TGCGCCAGCAGCCAAGATCTAATCAGCGACAGCAAAAACTCCCTCCACTTT
TRBJ1-6	TRBV9	TRBD1	few	CASGEGDRGRNSPLHF	TGTGCCAGTGGTGAGGGGGACAGGGGGCGGAATTCACCCCTCCACTTT
TRBJ1-1	TRBV4-3	TRBD1	-	CASSQDPLTGVLNTEAFF	TGCGCCAGCAGCCAAGACCCCTTGACAGGGGTCCTGAACACTGAGGCTTTCTTT
TRBJ1-2	TRBV28	-	-	CASSFSFPANYGYTF	TGTGCCAGCAGTTTTTCGTTTCCAGCTAACTATGGCTACACCTTC
TRBJ1-3	TRBV25-1	-	once	CASSEVAGLSGNTIYF	TGTGCCAGCAGTGAGGTGGCAGGGCTCTCTGGAAACACCATATATTTT
TRBJ2-3	TRBV28	-	few	CASSLPGAQTHTQYF	TGTGCCAGCAGTTTACCGGGAGCTCAAACTCATACGCAGTATTTT
TRBJ2-1	TRBV19	TRBD2	-	CASSTSGVNEQFF	TGTGCCAGTAGCACTAGCGGGGTCAATGAGCAGTTCTTC
TRBJ2-2	TRBV5-8	-	-	CASSRLAVGGELFF	TGTGCCAGCAGCCGGCTAGCCGTGGGCGGGGAGCTGTTTTTT
TRBJ2-4	TRBV19	TRBD1	-	CASSTGTGGQVKNIQYF	TGTGCCAGTAGTACCGGGACAGGGGGCCAGGTCAAAAACATTCAGTACTTC
TRBJ2-7	TRBV27	-	-	CASRRHRTQYEQYF	TGTGCCAGCAGACGACACAGGACACAATACGAGCAGTACTTC